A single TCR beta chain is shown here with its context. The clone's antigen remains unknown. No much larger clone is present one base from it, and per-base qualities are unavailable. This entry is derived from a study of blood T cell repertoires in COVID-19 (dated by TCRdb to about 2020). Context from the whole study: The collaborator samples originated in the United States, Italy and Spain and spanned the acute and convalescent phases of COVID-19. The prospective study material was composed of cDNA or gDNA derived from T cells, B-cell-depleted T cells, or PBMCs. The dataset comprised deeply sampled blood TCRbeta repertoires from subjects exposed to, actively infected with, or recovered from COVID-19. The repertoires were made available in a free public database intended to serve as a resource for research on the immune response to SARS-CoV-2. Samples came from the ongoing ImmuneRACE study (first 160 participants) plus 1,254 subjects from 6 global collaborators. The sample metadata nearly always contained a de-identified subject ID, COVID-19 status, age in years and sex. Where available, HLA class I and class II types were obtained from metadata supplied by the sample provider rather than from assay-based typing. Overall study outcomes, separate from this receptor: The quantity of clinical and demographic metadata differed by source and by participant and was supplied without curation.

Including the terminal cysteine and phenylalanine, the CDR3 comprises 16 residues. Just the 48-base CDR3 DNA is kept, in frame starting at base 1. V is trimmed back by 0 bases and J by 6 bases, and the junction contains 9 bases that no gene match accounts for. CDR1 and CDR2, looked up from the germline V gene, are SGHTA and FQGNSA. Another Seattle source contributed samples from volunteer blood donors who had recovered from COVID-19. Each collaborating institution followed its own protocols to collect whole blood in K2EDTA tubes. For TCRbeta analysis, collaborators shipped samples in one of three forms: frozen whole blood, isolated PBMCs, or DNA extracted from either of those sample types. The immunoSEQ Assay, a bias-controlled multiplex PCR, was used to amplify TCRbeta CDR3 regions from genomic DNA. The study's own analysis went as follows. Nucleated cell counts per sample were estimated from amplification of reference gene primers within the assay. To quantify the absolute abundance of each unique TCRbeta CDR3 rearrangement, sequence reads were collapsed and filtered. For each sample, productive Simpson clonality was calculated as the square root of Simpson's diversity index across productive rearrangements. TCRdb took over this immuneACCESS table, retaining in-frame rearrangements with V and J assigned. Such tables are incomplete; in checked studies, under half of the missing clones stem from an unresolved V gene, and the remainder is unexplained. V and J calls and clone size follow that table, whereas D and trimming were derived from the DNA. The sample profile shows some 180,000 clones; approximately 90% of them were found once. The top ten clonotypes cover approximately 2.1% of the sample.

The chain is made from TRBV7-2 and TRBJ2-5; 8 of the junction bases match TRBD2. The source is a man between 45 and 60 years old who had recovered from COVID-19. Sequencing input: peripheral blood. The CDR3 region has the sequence CASSLAPTGGPKTQYF. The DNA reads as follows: TGTGCCAGCAGCTTAGCCCCAACGGGGGGGCCAAAGACCCAGTACTTC.